A selection of T cell receptor beta chains follows, all from one sample in a study of cytomegalovirus exposure and HLA in healthy donors. Only in-frame clones appear in the TCRdb table, and some are missing; sequencing was by immunoSEQ multiplex PCR. The sample lists around 94,000 clones; more than 75% were seen once. The sequenced material came from PBMCs. Source of these receptors: a human donor in good health. The CDR3 runs from the conserved cysteine through the conserved F or W. Fields, in order: D gene, V gene, clone size, J gene, CDR3 DNA, CDR3 protein. D genes are given only for firm matches. Rows may omit the clone size; those that give it use once, few, many or a size class.

>TRBD1|TRBV18|.|TRBJ2-3
TGTGCCAGCTCACCGGGACAGTTTACAGATACGCAGTATTTT
CASSPGQFTDTQYF
>TRBD1|TRBV4-1|.|TRBJ1-5
TGCGCCAGCAGCCAAGTCCCAGGGGGGTCTCAGCCCCAGCATTTT
CASSQVPGGSQPQHF
>.|TRBV28|.|TRBJ2-7
TGTGCCAGCAGTTCACCGACACCCAGTCCTAATCAGCAGTACTTC
CASSSPTPSPNQQYF
>.|TRBV5-6|.|TRBJ1-1
TGTGCCAGCAGACTCACAGGGAAAGGGACTGAAGCTTTCTTT
CASRLTGKGTEAFF
>.|TRBV9|.|TRBJ2-3
TGTGCCAGCAGCGTAGGATCAGCGGGCTCGGGAGATACGCAGTATTTT
CASSVGSAGSGDTQYF
>.|TRBV7-2|.|TRBJ2-1
TGTGCCAGCAGCTTAGATCCGTCGGGGGAGCAGTTCTTC
CASSLDPSGEQFF
>.|TRBV7-3|.|TRBJ2-1
TGTGCCAGCAGCGGGACTCCGGGCACGGGCCAACAGTTCTTC
CASSGTPGTGQQFF
>TRBD2|TRBV9|.|TRBJ2-7
TGTGCCAGCAGCACTCTAGCGGGAGGGACCTACGAGCAGTACTTC
CASSTLAGGTYEQYF
>TRBD1|TRBV7-6|.|TRBJ2-3
TGTGCCAGCAGCCTCAAACAGGGGGATACGCAGTATTTT
CASSLKQGDTQYF
>TRBD2|TRBV10-2|.|TRBJ2-7
TGCGCCAGCAGTGAGCGGGCGGGGGGGCCTTACGAGCAGTACTTC
CASSERAGGPYEQYF
>.|TRBV29-1|.|TRBJ2-1
TGCAGCGTTGAATTTCGGGACACCTCCTACAATGAGCAGTTCTTC
CSVEFRDTSYNEQFF
>TRBD1|TRBV2|.|TRBJ1-4
TGTGCCAGCAGGGGGACAGTTTACGTTAATGAAAAACTGTTTTTT
CASRGTVYVNEKLFF
>TRBD1|TRBV5-5|.|TRBJ1-2
TGTGCCAGCAGGCCTCCCGGGACAGGGTTTAACTATGGCTACACCTTC
CASRPPGTGFNYGYTF
>TRBD2|TRBV6-5|.|TRBJ2-7
TGTGCCAGCCGGGACTACACCTACGAGCAGTACTTC
CASRDYTYEQYF
>.|TRBV7-3|.|TRBJ2-7
TGTGCCAGCAGCTTACTTAGTAGCGACGAGCAGTACTTC
CASSLLSSDEQYF
>TRBD1|TRBV4-3|once|TRBJ1-1
TGCGCCAGCAGCCAGGACAGGGCCGGTGGAACTGAAGCTTTCTTT
CASSQDRAGGTEAFF
>.|TRBV6-5|.|TRBJ1-1
TGTGCCAGCATAAACGGGGGGAGCACTGAAGCTTTCTTT
CASINGGSTEAFF
>TRBD2|TRBV4-1|few|TRBJ2-2
TGCGCCAGCAGCCAAGATGGTAGCGGGACTTTCGGGGAGCTGTTTTTT
CASSQDGSGTFGELFF
>TRBD1|TRBV6-1|.|TRBJ1-2
TGTGCCAGCAGTTTAGGGGGCCGCGGCTACACCTTC
CASSLGGRGYTF
>.|TRBV9|.|TRBJ2-3
TGTGCCAGCAGCGTAGGTTCCCAGGGGTCCACGACAGATACGCAGTATTTT
CASSVGSQGSTTDTQYF
>.|TRBV6-6|.|TRBJ1-1
TGTGCCAGCAGTCCGGGGAGGGCTGAAGCTTTCTTT
CASSPGRAEAFF
>.|TRBV28|.|TRBJ2-7
TGTGCCAGCACCGTCCTGGCTGGGGGCCAGTACTTC
CASTVLAGGQYF
>.|TRBV5-4|.|TRBJ1-6
TGTGCCAGCAGCTTGGTGGGAGATGATTCACCCCTCCACTTT
CASSLVGDDSPLHF
>.|TRBV5-1|.|TRBJ2-7
TGCGCCAGCAGCTTGGGGGACAAATCCTACGAGCAGTACTTC
CASSLGDKSYEQYF
>TRBD2|TRBV27|.|TRBJ2-1
TGTGCCAGCAGTTCAAGCGGGGGGACCTATGAGCAGTTCTTC
CASSSSGGTYEQFF
>.|TRBV7-8|.|TRBJ1-5
TGTGCCAGCAGCTTACGGGGGGGGAATCAGCCCCAGCATTTT
CASSLRGGNQPQHF
>.|TRBV4-3|medium-sized|TRBJ2-1
TGCGCCAGCAGCCAAGAAGGGGCCCCATACAATGAGCAGTTCTTC
CASSQEGAPYNEQFF
>TRBD2|TRBV5-4|few|TRBJ2-1
TGTGCCAGCAGCTTGGGGCCTAGCGGGATCGACAATGAGCAGTTCTTC
CASSLGPSGIDNEQFF
>.|TRBV7-2|.|TRBJ2-1
TGTGCCAGCAGCTTAGTTACCGGTTTCTCCTACAATGAGCAGTTCTTC
CASSLVTGFSYNEQFF
>TRBD2|TRBV29-1|.|TRBJ2-5
TGCAGCGTGGGACTAGCGTTTGGGGAGACCCAGTACTTC
CSVGLAFGETQYF
>TRBD1|TRBV29-1|.|TRBJ2-2
TGCAGCGTTGCGAACGAGAGACAGGGGCCCCAACGGGGCACCGGGGAGCTGTTTTTT
CSVANERQGPQRGTGELFF
>TRBD2|TRBV29-1|.|TRBJ2-1
TGCAGCGCCTCGACTAGCGGGAGGTACAATGAGCAGTTCTTC
CSASTSGRYNEQFF
>TRBD1|TRBV2|.|TRBJ2-1
TGTGCCAGTTTGACAGGGGGCCAGAATGAGCAGTTCTTC
CASLTGGQNEQFF
>TRBD2|TRBV7-2|.|TRBJ2-3
TGTGCCAGCAGCTTACTAGTGACGGGAGGAGTGAAAGATACGCAGTATTTT
CASSLLVTGGVKDTQYF
>TRBD2|TRBV6-5|few|TRBJ2-4
TGTGCCAGCGGCGGGAGGTCCATTCAGTACTTC
CASGGRSIQYF
>TRBD1|TRBV5-1|few|TRBJ2-7
TGCGCCAGCAGGCGACCGGGACAGTCCTACGAGCAGTACTTC
CASRRPGQSYEQYF
>TRBD1|TRBV6-6|once|TRBJ2-1
TGTGCCAGCACCCTACAGGGGGCAAACACTTACAATGAGCAGTTCTTC
CASTLQGANTYNEQFF
>TRBD1|TRBV28|.|TRBJ1-2
TGTGCCACCTCCCAGACAGGGACTAACTATGGCTACACCTTC
CATSQTGTNYGYTF
>TRBD1|TRBV5-1|.|TRBJ1-5
TGCGCCAGCAGCTTGGGGGACAGGGTTGACCAGCCCCAGCATTTT
CASSLGDRVDQPQHF
>.|TRBV4-3|.|TRBJ1-2
TGCGCCAGCAGCCGCACAGGGAGGGACTATGGCTACACCTTC
CASSRTGRDYGYTF
>TRBD1|TRBV11-2|.|TRBJ2-2
TGTGCCAGCAGGGCCCCGGGACAGGTTAACACCGGGGAGCTGTTTTTT
CASRAPGQVNTGELFF
>.|TRBV2|.|TRBJ2-3
TGTGCCAGCAGTGAAGCGCTTGGCGGGTCGACAGATACGCAGTATTTT
CASSEALGGSTDTQYF
>.|TRBV6-1|few|TRBJ1-5
TGTGCCAGCAAGGGAGGGAGAGGTGGCAATCAGCCCCAGCATTTT
CASKGGRGGNQPQHF
>TRBD1|TRBV14|.|TRBJ1-2
TGTGCCAGCAGCCAAGTCCGAGGTGGAGGGGGCGGCTACACCTTC
CASSQVRGGGGGYTF
>.|TRBV15|.|TRBJ1-3
TGTGCCACCAGCAGAGACCAATCTGGAAACACCATATATTTT
CATSRDQSGNTIYF
>.|TRBV6-5|.|TRBJ1-2
TGTGCCACAACAGGGTTTAGGGCTAACTATGGCTACACCTTC
CATTGFRANYGYTF
>TRBD1|TRBV9|.|TRBJ1-1
TGTGCCAGCAGCGTAGGGGGCAGGGGGCTTGGGATGAACACTGAAGCTTTCTTT
CASSVGGRGLGMNTEAFF